This is a list of T cell receptor beta chains from one sample in a study of CD8 T cells in Susac syndrome. TCRdb analysed the immunoSEQ multiplex PCR reads with MiXCR anew, one entry per CDR3 protein. The top ten clones hold around 0.097% of a sample with over 150,000 distinct CDR3 sequences, 93% of them seen once. Sequences were obtained from CD4+ T cells from PBMCs. The receptors were sampled from a human donor with multiple sclerosis. Both conserved end residues are part of each CDR3. D genes are given only for firm matches. Clone size is shown for a subset of rows, as once, few, many or a class of expanded clone.

cdr3_nt: TGTGCCAGCAGCGAGGGGACTTCCAATGAGCAGTTCTTC; cdr3_aa: CASSEGTSNEQFF; v_call: TRBV9; cdr3_length: 13; d_call: .; clone_size: .; j_call: TRBJ2-1
cdr3_nt: TGTGCCAGCAGCCACCGGGACAGCCTCTCCTACGAGCAGTACTTC; cdr3_aa: CASSHRDSLSYEQYF; v_call: TRBV3-1; cdr3_length: 15; d_call: TRBD1; clone_size: .; j_call: TRBJ2-7
cdr3_nt: TGTGCCAGCAGCCAAGTTAGAGGTACCTACGAGCAGTACTTC; cdr3_aa: CASSQVRGTYEQYF; v_call: TRBV3-1; cdr3_length: 14; d_call: .; clone_size: .; j_call: TRBJ2-7
cdr3_nt: TGCAGTGCTAGAGATCCCTCGACTAGCGGGTGGAGACATGAGCAGTTCTTC; cdr3_aa: CSARDPSTSGWRHEQFF; v_call: TRBV20-1; cdr3_length: 17; d_call: TRBD2; clone_size: .; j_call: TRBJ2-1
cdr3_nt: TGTGCCAGCAGTTACGACCTACTGACCGGGGAGCTGTTTTTT; cdr3_aa: CASSYDLLTGELFF; v_call: TRBV6-6; cdr3_length: 14; d_call: .; clone_size: .; j_call: TRBJ2-2
cdr3_nt: TGTGCCAGCAGCTTGGGCCTGGGGGACAGGCTTTGGGGCTACACCTTC; cdr3_aa: CASSLGLGDRLWGYTF; v_call: TRBV5-4; cdr3_length: 16; d_call: TRBD1; clone_size: .; j_call: TRBJ1-2
cdr3_nt: TGTGCCAGCAGCTTATTGTCAGGGACGGGCGGCTACACCTTC; cdr3_aa: CASSLLSGTGGYTF; v_call: TRBV11-2; cdr3_length: 14; d_call: .; clone_size: .; j_call: TRBJ1-2
cdr3_nt: TGTGCCAGTGTCAGGGGTAGCAATCAGCCCCAGCATTTT; cdr3_aa: CASVRGSNQPQHF; v_call: TRBV19; cdr3_length: 13; d_call: .; clone_size: .; j_call: TRBJ1-5
cdr3_nt: TGTGCCAGCAGATCTGGCGGGAGGGCGGAGTTCTTC; cdr3_aa: CASRSGGRAEFF; v_call: TRBV11-2; cdr3_length: 12; d_call: TRBD2; clone_size: .; j_call: TRBJ2-1
cdr3_nt: TGTGCCAGCGGCAGGGGTTCGCATCAGCCCCAGCATTTT; cdr3_aa: CASGRGSHQPQHF; v_call: TRBV2; cdr3_length: 13; d_call: .; clone_size: .; j_call: TRBJ1-5
cdr3_nt: TGTGCCAGCAGTGTTGGGCCAGACCAACTTGTAGCTTTCTTT; cdr3_aa: CASSVGPDQLVAFF; v_call: TRBV2; cdr3_length: 14; d_call: .; clone_size: .; j_call: TRBJ1-1
cdr3_nt: TGTGCCACCAGCAGAGATTCGGAAACATACACTGAAGCTTTCTTT; cdr3_aa: CATSRDSETYTEAFF; v_call: TRBV15; cdr3_length: 15; d_call: .; clone_size: .; j_call: TRBJ1-1
cdr3_nt: TGTGCCACCAGTGATCACAAGGGGGGGGCCGGGGAGCTGTTTTTT; cdr3_aa: CATSDHKGGAGELFF; v_call: TRBV24-1; cdr3_length: 15; d_call: .; clone_size: .; j_call: TRBJ2-2
cdr3_nt: TGTGCCAGCGGTACAGTCTCTGAAGCTTTCTTT; cdr3_aa: CASGTVSEAFF; v_call: TRBV12-3/TRBV12-4; cdr3_length: 11; d_call: .; clone_size: .; j_call: TRBJ1-1
cdr3_nt: TGTGCCAGCTCATCCGGACACCAGCCCGGAGAGACCCAGTACTTC; cdr3_aa: CASSSGHQPGETQYF; v_call: TRBV18; cdr3_length: 15; d_call: .; clone_size: .; j_call: TRBJ2-5
cdr3_nt: TGTGCCAGCAGTTACCTTGTCGGGGGGATAAAGGGGAATGAGCAGTTCTTC; cdr3_aa: CASSYLVGGIKGNEQFF; v_call: TRBV6-2/TRBV6-3; cdr3_length: 17; d_call: TRBD2; clone_size: .; j_call: TRBJ2-1
cdr3_nt: TGCGCCAGCAGCCTATTGGACGGGACCTACGAGCAGTACTTC; cdr3_aa: CASSLLDGTYEQYF; v_call: TRBV5-1; cdr3_length: 14; d_call: .; clone_size: .; j_call: TRBJ2-7
cdr3_nt: TGTGCCAGCAGTGTGGCTAGCGGAAAAGATATCTACGAGCAGTACTTC; cdr3_aa: CASSVASGKDIYEQYF; v_call: TRBV2; cdr3_length: 16; d_call: TRBD2; clone_size: .; j_call: TRBJ2-7
cdr3_nt: TGTGCCAGCACTCTTGAGAGATGGACAGGGGCCGGTGAGGAGCAGTTCTTC; cdr3_aa: CASTLERWTGAGEEQFF; v_call: TRBV2; cdr3_length: 17; d_call: TRBD1; clone_size: .; j_call: TRBJ2-1
cdr3_nt: TGTGCCAGCTCACCCCCGGGAGGGGGGGTTACGTCTAACGCTGAGCAGTTCTTC; cdr3_aa: CASSPPGGGVTSNAEQFF; v_call: TRBV18; cdr3_length: 18; d_call: TRBD2; clone_size: once; j_call: TRBJ2-1
cdr3_nt: TGTGCCAGCAGCCAAGGTTGGGCAGGGGATACTGAAGCTTTCTTT; cdr3_aa: CASSQGWAGDTEAFF; v_call: TRBV3-1; cdr3_length: 15; d_call: .; clone_size: .; j_call: TRBJ1-1
cdr3_nt: TGCAGTGCTAGTCCCCTGGGACAGGGGGGAACCGGGGAGCTGTTTTTT; cdr3_aa: CSASPLGQGGTGELFF; v_call: TRBV20-1; cdr3_length: 16; d_call: TRBD1; clone_size: .; j_call: TRBJ2-2
cdr3_nt: TGTGCCAGCAGCCTCACTACTAGCTCCTACAATGAGCAGTTCTTC; cdr3_aa: CASSLTTSSYNEQFF; v_call: TRBV27; cdr3_length: 15; d_call: .; clone_size: .; j_call: TRBJ2-1
cdr3_nt: TGTGCCAGCAGAAGGGGAGGGGTCTATGGCTACACCTTC; cdr3_aa: CASRRGGVYGYTF; v_call: TRBV12-3/TRBV12-4; cdr3_length: 13; d_call: .; clone_size: .; j_call: TRBJ1-2
cdr3_nt: TGCGCCAGCAGTCCAACCCGACAGGGGGCGGCTGGAAACACCATATATTTT; cdr3_aa: CASSPTRQGAAGNTIYF; v_call: TRBV10-2; cdr3_length: 17; d_call: TRBD1; clone_size: .; j_call: TRBJ1-3
cdr3_nt: TGTGCCTGGAGAGGGGCGAAGGGCTACACCTTC; cdr3_aa: CAWRGAKGYTF; v_call: TRBV30; cdr3_length: 11; d_call: .; clone_size: .; j_call: TRBJ1-2
cdr3_nt: TGCAGCGTTGACAAGGGACTAGCGGGGGACAATGAGCAGTTCTTC; cdr3_aa: CSVDKGLAGDNEQFF; v_call: TRBV29-1; cdr3_length: 15; d_call: TRBD2; clone_size: .; j_call: TRBJ2-1
cdr3_nt: TGTGCCAGCAGTTACGAGGGACTTATTAAGACCTACGAGCAGTACTTC; cdr3_aa: CASSYEGLIKTYEQYF; v_call: TRBV6-2/TRBV6-3; cdr3_length: 16; d_call: .; clone_size: .; j_call: TRBJ2-7
cdr3_nt: TGTGCCAGCAGCCGGGCTGGCAGACCCCTCCACTTT; cdr3_aa: CASSRAGRPLHF; v_call: TRBV3-1; cdr3_length: 12; d_call: .; clone_size: .; j_call: TRBJ1-6
cdr3_nt: TGTGCCAGCAGCTTAACCCCGGCGACCCTTCCCTACGAGCAGTACTTC; cdr3_aa: CASSLTPATLPYEQYF; v_call: TRBV7-3; cdr3_length: 16; d_call: .; clone_size: .; j_call: TRBJ2-7
cdr3_nt: TGTGCCAGCAGTCCGCCGGGCGGGAGTGGGTTCTACGAGCAGTACTTC; cdr3_aa: CASSPPGGSGFYEQYF; v_call: TRBV12-3/TRBV12-4; cdr3_length: 16; d_call: TRBD2; clone_size: .; j_call: TRBJ2-7
cdr3_nt: TGTGCCAGCACCGAACCAGGGGTCTTTCAGCCCCAGCATTTT; cdr3_aa: CASTEPGVFQPQHF; v_call: TRBV6-2/TRBV6-3; cdr3_length: 14; d_call: .; clone_size: .; j_call: TRBJ1-5
cdr3_nt: TGTGCCAGCAGTTCATCGGGTAACCACTACGAGCAGTACTTC; cdr3_aa: CASSSSGNHYEQYF; v_call: TRBV7-2; cdr3_length: 14; d_call: .; clone_size: .; j_call: TRBJ2-7
cdr3_nt: TGCGCCAGCAGCGCCGGGGCCAGGCCAGACACCGGGGAGCTGTTTTTT; cdr3_aa: CASSAGARPDTGELFF; v_call: TRBV5-1; cdr3_length: 16; d_call: .; clone_size: .; j_call: TRBJ2-2
cdr3_nt: TGTGCCAGCAGTTTGGGGGTTTTCGGTTACACCTTC; cdr3_aa: CASSLGVFGYTF; v_call: TRBV28; cdr3_length: 12; d_call: .; clone_size: .; j_call: TRBJ1-2
cdr3_nt: TGTGCCAGCAGTAGTCGGCTAGCGGGGGGGCAGGGCACAGATACGCAGTATTTT; cdr3_aa: CASSSRLAGGQGTDTQYF; v_call: TRBV27; cdr3_length: 18; d_call: TRBD2; clone_size: .; j_call: TRBJ2-3
cdr3_nt: TGCGCCAGCAGCCCAGTCGCCCGGACAGGCAATCAGCCCCAGCATTTT; cdr3_aa: CASSPVARTGNQPQHF; v_call: TRBV4-1; cdr3_length: 16; d_call: .; clone_size: .; j_call: TRBJ1-5
cdr3_nt: TGTGCCAGCAGCTCTAGCCCGGGACAGGCCTATGGCTACACCTTC; cdr3_aa: CASSSSPGQAYGYTF; v_call: TRBV9; cdr3_length: 15; d_call: TRBD1; clone_size: .; j_call: TRBJ1-2
cdr3_nt: TGTGCCAGCAGTTTATTCACACGAGATACTGAAGCTTTCTTT; cdr3_aa: CASSLFTRDTEAFF; v_call: TRBV28; cdr3_length: 14; d_call: .; clone_size: .; j_call: TRBJ1-1
cdr3_nt: TGTGCCAGCAGCGTAACGTTCCAAGATACGCAGTATTTT; cdr3_aa: CASSVTFQDTQYF; v_call: TRBV9; cdr3_length: 13; d_call: .; clone_size: .; j_call: TRBJ2-3
cdr3_nt: TGCAGTGCACCTGGACAGGGCGTAAATGGCTACACCTTC; cdr3_aa: CSAPGQGVNGYTF; v_call: TRBV20-1; cdr3_length: 13; d_call: TRBD1; clone_size: .; j_call: TRBJ1-2
cdr3_nt: TGTGCCAGCTCGCCGGACCAGGCTAGTGAAAAACTGTTTTTT; cdr3_aa: CASSPDQASEKLFF; v_call: TRBV18; cdr3_length: 14; d_call: .; clone_size: .; j_call: TRBJ1-4
cdr3_nt: TGTGCCAGCAGTTTTAAGATCCGCACTGAAGCTTTCTTT; cdr3_aa: CASSFKIRTEAFF; v_call: TRBV12-3/TRBV12-4; cdr3_length: 13; d_call: .; clone_size: .; j_call: TRBJ1-1
cdr3_nt: TGCAGCGCCAGGACAGGGGGCACTGAAGCTTTCTTT; cdr3_aa: CSARTGGTEAFF; v_call: TRBV29-1; cdr3_length: 12; d_call: TRBD1; clone_size: .; j_call: TRBJ1-1
cdr3_nt: TGTGCCAGCAGCTTGGGAGGACAGGGGAAAAGCTATGGCTACACCTTC; cdr3_aa: CASSLGGQGKSYGYTF; v_call: TRBV5-4; cdr3_length: 16; d_call: TRBD1; clone_size: .; j_call: TRBJ1-2
cdr3_nt: TGTGCCTGGTCCGCCGGGACAGGGGACATTCAGTACTTC; cdr3_aa: CAWSAGTGDIQYF; v_call: TRBV30; cdr3_length: 13; d_call: TRBD1; clone_size: .; j_call: TRBJ2-4
cdr3_nt: TGTGCCAGCTCACCTTCCGTCGATGGCTACACCTTC; cdr3_aa: CASSPSVDGYTF; v_call: TRBV18; cdr3_length: 12; d_call: .; clone_size: .; j_call: TRBJ1-2
cdr3_nt: TGTGCTTCCGAGGGGGCGGGCACAGATACGCAGTATTTT; cdr3_aa: CASEGAGTDTQYF; v_call: TRBV28; cdr3_length: 13; d_call: TRBD1; clone_size: .; j_call: TRBJ2-3
cdr3_nt: TGTGCCAGCAGCTTGGTAGCGGACCTGACAGATACGCAGTATTTT; cdr3_aa: CASSLVADLTDTQYF; v_call: TRBV7-3; cdr3_length: 15; d_call: .; clone_size: .; j_call: TRBJ2-3
cdr3_nt: TGTGCCAGCAGCCATGACGCCTCTTCCTACGAGCAGTACTTC; cdr3_aa: CASSHDASSYEQYF; v_call: TRBV3-1; cdr3_length: 14; d_call: .; clone_size: .; j_call: TRBJ2-7
cdr3_nt: TGCAGTGCTAGAGGGTTAGCGGGAGTTGAAAACATTCAGTACTTC; cdr3_aa: CSARGLAGVENIQYF; v_call: TRBV20-1; cdr3_length: 15; d_call: TRBD2; clone_size: .; j_call: TRBJ2-4
cdr3_nt: TGTGCCACCAGCTCACAGTACCGAGAGACCCAGTACTTC; cdr3_aa: CATSSQYRETQYF; v_call: TRBV15; cdr3_length: 13; d_call: .; clone_size: .; j_call: TRBJ2-5